This T cell receptor beta chain was sequenced in a study of T cell responses to AZD1222 COVID-19 vaccine. Study results and caveats: There were repertoire samples only from the period after the peak T cell response. Clonal diversity was possibly underestimated; the donors were predominantly white British and more often female.

Note on this clone: Its antigen is not identified.

The protocol was immunoSEQ multiplex PCR, while the TCRdb copy is restricted to in-frame clones and leaves out a portion. The profile shows some 190,000 clones, approximately 90% of them singletons. The ends were cut back, 9 bases at V and 6 bases at J, with 26 bases in the middle. This CDR3 is built from 16 residues. The receptor's source is an adult in good health. This chain connects TRBV5-3 to TRBJ2-3; D call uncertain. TRBV5-3 is identified as an open reading frame with a role that is uncertain. Material: peripheral blood, obtained on day 0 of AZD1222 vaccination. The CDR3 protein is CANTKSGRCKTDTQYF. CDR3 DNA sequence: TGTGCCAACACAAAGAGTGGCAGATGCAAGACGGATACGCAGTATTTT.